This T cell receptor beta chain originates from a study of cytomegalovirus exposure and HLA in healthy donors. Study-level findings and limits: Because they were indistinguishable, some V segments, including TRBV6-2 and TRBV6-3, were excluded.

The PCR ran on 60 Vbeta and 13 Jbeta primers. The assay was immunoSEQ multiplex PCR, and TCRdb's table has in-frame clones only and misses some. The sample lists under 200,000 clones, about 88% occurring once. Per the germline V gene, CDR1 is MNHEY and CDR2 is SMNVEV (reference sequence). CDR3 length: 13 amino acids. V was cut by 9 bases and J by 0 bases, with 6 bases left in between. A word on this clone: The antigen is not known.

This chain connects TRBV27 to TRBJ2-6, with D unresolved. The receptor comes from a woman in her 30s in good health and CMV-seronegative. Specimen: PBMCs. As DNA, the CDR3 is TGTGCCAGTTATTCCTCTGGGGCCAACGTCCTGACTTTC. Protein: CASYSSGANVLTF.